This TCR beta chain was identified in a study of blood T cells in healthy people across ages. In the study overall: Template switching recovered approximately one barcoded beta molecule for every two T cells. Study outcomes and limitations: Roughly linear age-related decline in beta diversity appeared, significant by age approximately 40.

On this clonotype itself: Its antigen is as yet unknown.

Healthy individuals of Caucasian origin from Russia, aged roughly 6 to 100, served as donors. A minimum of 7 million PBMCs was isolated per sample. For the second PCR, which ran for about 7 to 11 cycles, a sample-barcoded 5' primer and a J-beta primer mix were used. From the 5' RACE reads, TCRdb called clonotypes with MiXCR, one entry per CDR3 protein. The sample yields around 1.5 million distinct CDR3 sequences, about 32% seen once. The CDR3 has 13 residues. The germline V and J ends were trimmed by 0 bases and 10 bases, with 10 bases remaining between them. Germline V gene data show CDR1 as LGHDT and CDR2 as YNNKEL (reference sequence).

The clonotype comes from a woman in her thirties in good health. Sequenced input: blood. The rearrangement uses TRBV3-1 and TRBJ2-1; D is unresolved. The CDR3 sequence is CASSQEKVGEQFF. The CDR3 DNA reads as TGTGCCAGCAGCCAAGAAAAGGTTGGCGAGCAGTTCTTC.